This T cell receptor (beta chain) stems from a study of OX40 agonist ivuxolimab in advanced cancers. At the level of the study: Every 2 weeks, patients got intravenous ivuxolimab at one of six dose levels (0.01-10 mg/kg). Eligibility admitted prior anti-PD-1, anti-PD-L1 or anti-CTLA-4 therapy; 40% had some.

Some clones are missing from TCRdb's copy, which holds only in-frame ones; the method was immunoSEQ multiplex PCR. The sample holds 50,000 to 65,000 clones; around nine tenths are singletons and the top ten take 0.55% to 0.65%. No patient had autoimmune disease or received systemic immunosuppression. The CDR3 sequence is 14 residues long. Germline values: CDR1 SEHNR, CDR2 FQNEAQ (reference sequence). The V gene lost 1 base and the J gene lost 1 base, with 5 bases spanning the gap. The sequence was collected from an adult with an advanced solid tumor such as melanoma, head and neck, liver or kidney cancer. Material: CD4+ or CD8+ T cells sorted from blood, obtained in a trial of the OX40 agonist ivuxolimab. This chain links TRBV7-9 with TRBJ1-3; the D gene is possibly TRBD1 (5 bases). The CDR3 DNA is TGTGCCAGCAGCTTAGGACAGTCTGGAAACACCATATATTTT. Translating gives CASSLGQSGNTIYF. Complete variable domain (other parts from reference TRBV7-9 and TRBJ1-3): DTGVSQNPRHKITKRGQNVTFRCDPISEHNRLYWYRQTLGQGPEFLTYFQNEAQLEKSRLLSDRFSAERPKGSFSTLEIQRTEQGDSAMYLCASSLGQSGNTIYFGEGSWLTVV.